Listed below are T cell receptor beta chains from one sample, sequenced in a study of vaccination effects on CD4 cells after COVID-19. The repertoire was sequenced with immunoSEQ multiplex PCR; TCRdb's copy has only in-frame clones and lacks some. The table has roughly 60,000 clones, 65% to 75% seen once. These TCRs' antigens remain unknown. The source was CD4+ T cells from PBMCs cultured without peptide, collected before COVID-19 vaccination. The receptors were sampled from a human donor who had a prior SARS-CoV-2 infection. The CDR3 runs from the conserved cysteine through the conserved F or W. Each record gives: J gene, V gene, D gene, clone size, CDR3 DNA, CDR3 protein. The D gene is left open where the match is weak. Part of the rows lack a size; the others show once, few, many or a class for expanded clones.

j_gene: TRBJ1-6; v_gene: TRBV6-5; d_gene: TRBD1; abundance: -; CDR3nt: TGTGCCAGCAGGAGAAACAGGGGTTCACCCCTCCACTTT; CDR3aa: CASRRNRGSPLHF
j_gene: TRBJ2-3; v_gene: TRBV27; d_gene: -; abundance: -; CDR3nt: TGTGCCAGCAGTTGGCCAGGGACCCCCACAGATACGCAGTATTTT; CDR3aa: CASSWPGTPTDTQYF
j_gene: TRBJ2-5; v_gene: TRBV20-1; d_gene: -; abundance: -; CDR3nt: TGCAGTGCTAGTCCGGGGGGCAGGGAGACCCAGTACTTC; CDR3aa: CSASPGGRETQYF
j_gene: TRBJ1-2; v_gene: TRBV2; d_gene: -; abundance: -; CDR3nt: TGTGCCAGCAGTGAAGAGATTGGGGGACGTTACTATGGCTACACCTTC; CDR3aa: CASSEEIGGRYYGYTF
j_gene: TRBJ1-2; v_gene: TRBV10-3; d_gene: -; abundance: -; CDR3nt: TGTGCCATCAGTGAGTCGCTTGGGAGCTCTGGGAAGGGCTATGGCTACACCTTC; CDR3aa: CAISESLGSSGKGYGYTF
j_gene: TRBJ1-5; v_gene: TRBV7-9; d_gene: TRBD1; abundance: -; CDR3nt: TGTGCCCTAGCCCCCCGAGACAGGGCCCATAGCAATCAGCCCCAGCATTTT; CDR3aa: CALAPRDRAHSNQPQHF
j_gene: TRBJ2-5; v_gene: TRBV4-2; d_gene: TRBD1; abundance: -; CDR3nt: TGTGCCAGCAGCCGGACCCCGGACAGGTACCAAGAGACCCAGTACTTC; CDR3aa: CASSRTPDRYQETQYF
j_gene: TRBJ2-2; v_gene: TRBV24-1; d_gene: TRBD2; abundance: once; CDR3nt: TGTGCCACCAGTGCCTCTCTAGCGGGAGGGCCGTACGGGGAGCTGTTTTTT; CDR3aa: CATSASLAGGPYGELFF
j_gene: TRBJ2-5; v_gene: TRBV7-2; d_gene: -; abundance: few; CDR3nt: TGTGCCAGCAGACCCCGGGACTACCAAGAGACCCAGTACTTC; CDR3aa: CASRPRDYQETQYF
j_gene: TRBJ2-1; v_gene: TRBV3-1/TRBV3-2; d_gene: TRBD2; abundance: -; CDR3nt: TGTGCCAGCAGCCAAGGGTCGGCTAGCGGGAGGCGAGACAATGAGCAGTTCTTC; CDR3aa: CASSQGSASGRRDNEQFF
j_gene: TRBJ1-1; v_gene: TRBV6-5; d_gene: -; abundance: -; CDR3nt: TGTGCCAGCAGGCTCACAGGAGACGCTTTCTTT; CDR3aa: CASRLTGDAFF
j_gene: TRBJ1-5; v_gene: TRBV7-8; d_gene: -; abundance: once; CDR3nt: TGTGCCAGCAGCTTAGGTGGGGGCCCCAATCAGCCCCAGCATTTT; CDR3aa: CASSLGGGPNQPQHF
j_gene: TRBJ2-1; v_gene: TRBV7-9; d_gene: -; abundance: -; CDR3nt: TGTGCCAGCAGCTTAGAAGGCTTGGGGGGCTATGAGCAGTTCTTC; CDR3aa: CASSLEGLGGYEQFF
j_gene: TRBJ1-3; v_gene: TRBV7-3; d_gene: -; abundance: -; CDR3nt: TGTGCCAGCAGCTTAGCAGAACCTCCTCCTGGAAACACCATATATTTT; CDR3aa: CASSLAEPPPGNTIYF
j_gene: TRBJ2-3; v_gene: TRBV27; d_gene: -; abundance: few; CDR3nt: TGTGCCAGCAGTTTCAGGGGCACAGATACGCAGTATTTT; CDR3aa: CASSFRGTDTQYF
j_gene: TRBJ1-6; v_gene: TRBV27; d_gene: -; abundance: -; CDR3nt: TGTGCCAGCAGTTTAGTACCCTACGGCAATTCACCCCTCCACTTT; CDR3aa: CASSLVPYGNSPLHF
j_gene: TRBJ1-5; v_gene: TRBV2; d_gene: -; abundance: -; CDR3nt: TGTGCCAGCAGAAGCTCTGCCAATCAGCCCCAGCATTTT; CDR3aa: CASRSSANQPQHF
j_gene: TRBJ2-3; v_gene: TRBV11-3; d_gene: -; abundance: few; CDR3nt: TGTGCCAGCAGCAACGTTCGGACAGATACGCAGTATTTT; CDR3aa: CASSNVRTDTQYF
j_gene: TRBJ2-1; v_gene: TRBV19; d_gene: TRBD2; abundance: -; CDR3nt: TGTGCCAGTAGTGTACTAGCGGGATATAACAATGAGCAGTTCTTC; CDR3aa: CASSVLAGYNNEQFF
j_gene: TRBJ2-7; v_gene: TRBV19; d_gene: -; abundance: many; CDR3nt: TGTGCCAGCCGGCGGAGACATCCAGACTACGAGCAGTACTTC; CDR3aa: CASRRRHPDYEQYF
j_gene: TRBJ2-5; v_gene: TRBV5-6; d_gene: -; abundance: once; CDR3nt: TGTGCCAGCAGCTACCGGGTAGCGGCGGCCCGTGAGACCCAGTACTTC; CDR3aa: CASSYRVAAARETQYF
j_gene: TRBJ2-7; v_gene: TRBV6-6; d_gene: TRBD1; abundance: -; CDR3nt: TGTGCCAGCAGTTACTCCCCCGGGACAGGGGTCGACGAGCAGTACTTC; CDR3aa: CASSYSPGTGVDEQYF
j_gene: TRBJ2-2; v_gene: TRBV7-2; d_gene: TRBD2; abundance: once; CDR3nt: TGTGCCAGCAGCCTTATCGGGGGGGGGCTCGGTGGGGAGCTGTTTTTT; CDR3aa: CASSLIGGGLGGELFF
j_gene: TRBJ2-3; v_gene: TRBV6-5; d_gene: -; abundance: -; CDR3nt: TGTGCCAGCAGTTACCCAAACACAGATACGCAGTATTTT; CDR3aa: CASSYPNTDTQYF
j_gene: TRBJ2-1; v_gene: TRBV7-2; d_gene: -; abundance: -; CDR3nt: TGTGCCAGCAGCGCCAGGGAGCTAGACTACAATGAGCAGTTCTTC; CDR3aa: CASSARELDYNEQFF
j_gene: TRBJ1-1; v_gene: TRBV18; d_gene: TRBD1; abundance: few; CDR3nt: TGTGCCAGCTCACAATCAACAGGGGGCACTGAAGCTTTCTTT; CDR3aa: CASSQSTGGTEAFF
j_gene: TRBJ1-3; v_gene: TRBV7-2; d_gene: -; abundance: -; CDR3nt: TGTGCCAGCAGCTTAGTGAGTGACAGACCCGAAGGAAACACCATATATTTT; CDR3aa: CASSLVSDRPEGNTIYF
j_gene: TRBJ1-1; v_gene: TRBV12-3/TRBV12-4; d_gene: -; abundance: -; CDR3nt: TGTGCCAGCAGTTTAGGTTCCGCGACTGAAGCTTTCTTT; CDR3aa: CASSLGSATEAFF
j_gene: TRBJ1-4; v_gene: TRBV3-1/TRBV3-2; d_gene: -; abundance: -; CDR3nt: TGTGCCAGTTCCTGGGGGCTGAATGAAAAACTGTTTTTT; CDR3aa: CASSWGLNEKLFF
j_gene: TRBJ2-5; v_gene: TRBV5-4; d_gene: -; abundance: -; CDR3nt: TGTGCCAGCAGCACCCTGGGACATCAAGAGACCCAGTACTTC; CDR3aa: CASSTLGHQETQYF
j_gene: TRBJ2-2; v_gene: TRBV5-1; d_gene: TRBD1; abundance: few; CDR3nt: TGCGCCAGCAGCTCAGCCGGGACAGGGGGAACCGGGGAGCTGTTTTTT; CDR3aa: CASSSAGTGGTGELFF
j_gene: TRBJ2-4; v_gene: TRBV27; d_gene: -; abundance: -; CDR3nt: TGTGCCAGCAGTTTAACGGCAGACGACTTCAAAAACATTCAGTACTTC; CDR3aa: CASSLTADDFKNIQYF
j_gene: TRBJ2-5; v_gene: TRBV5-1; d_gene: -; abundance: -; CDR3nt: TGCGCCAGCAGCTTGGCCAACCCCATGGAGACCCAGTACTTC; CDR3aa: CASSLANPMETQYF
j_gene: TRBJ2-1; v_gene: TRBV7-2; d_gene: -; abundance: -; CDR3nt: TGTGCCAGCAGCTCGCGGTGGGGGGGCCTTGCTGAGCAGTTCTTC; CDR3aa: CASSSRWGGLAEQFF
j_gene: TRBJ1-2; v_gene: TRBV29-1; d_gene: TRBD1; abundance: -; CDR3nt: TGCAGCGTTAAACAGGGGGCGGATGGCTACACCTTC; CDR3aa: CSVKQGADGYTF
j_gene: TRBJ2-5; v_gene: TRBV6-5; d_gene: -; abundance: -; CDR3nt: TGTGCCAGCAGTTACGGTTCGAACCAAGAGACCCAGTACTTC; CDR3aa: CASSYGSNQETQYF
j_gene: TRBJ1-5; v_gene: TRBV27; d_gene: -; abundance: -; CDR3nt: TGTGCCAGCAGTTTAAGTTCGGGGAACCTCAATCAGCCCCAGCATTTT; CDR3aa: CASSLSSGNLNQPQHF
j_gene: TRBJ2-3; v_gene: TRBV7-6; d_gene: TRBD2; abundance: -; CDR3nt: TGTGCCAGCAGCCGGACCCCGGGACTAGCGGGGAAGGAGACGCAGTATTTT; CDR3aa: CASSRTPGLAGKETQYF
j_gene: TRBJ2-2; v_gene: TRBV4-2; d_gene: -; abundance: -; CDR3nt: TGTGCCAGCAGCCCGTTAGGGGCCCAGGGTGCCGGGGAGCTGTTTTTT; CDR3aa: CASSPLGAQGAGELFF
j_gene: TRBJ1-2; v_gene: TRBV10-3; d_gene: -; abundance: -; CDR3nt: TGTGCCATCAGTGACCCCAACAAGGACAGCCGGGATGGCTACACCTTC; CDR3aa: CAISDPNKDSRDGYTF
j_gene: TRBJ2-3; v_gene: TRBV29-1; d_gene: TRBD2; abundance: -; CDR3nt: TGCAGCGTCCGAGCGGGAGAGGGGGATACGCAGTATTTT; CDR3aa: CSVRAGEGDTQYF
j_gene: TRBJ2-3; v_gene: TRBV30; d_gene: -; abundance: -; CDR3nt: TGTGCCTGCCGGGGGGCCGCAGATACGCAGTATTTT; CDR3aa: CACRGAADTQYF
j_gene: TRBJ1-5; v_gene: TRBV2; d_gene: TRBD1; abundance: -; CDR3nt: TGTGCCAGCAGTGAAACAGGGGGCGGTCAGCCCCAGCATTTT; CDR3aa: CASSETGGGQPQHF
j_gene: TRBJ2-1; v_gene: TRBV7-2; d_gene: TRBD1; abundance: -; CDR3nt: TGTGCCAGCAGCACCGACAGGGGTGGTTACAATGAGCAGTTCTTC; CDR3aa: CASSTDRGGYNEQFF
j_gene: TRBJ2-3; v_gene: TRBV18; d_gene: TRBD2; abundance: -; CDR3nt: TGTGCCAGCTCCCTCATAGCGGGGGACAACACAGATACGCAGTATTTT; CDR3aa: CASSLIAGDNTDTQYF
j_gene: TRBJ2-3; v_gene: TRBV21-1; d_gene: -; abundance: -; CDR3nt: TGTGCCGGCCATAGCACAGATACGCAGTATTTT; CDR3aa: CAGHSTDTQYF
j_gene: TRBJ1-5; v_gene: TRBV28; d_gene: -; abundance: few; CDR3nt: TGTGCCAGCAGTTCACAGGGCCAGCCCCAGCATTTT; CDR3aa: CASSSQGQPQHF
j_gene: TRBJ2-5; v_gene: TRBV6-5; d_gene: -; abundance: -; CDR3nt: TGTGCCAGCAGAAGGGACCTTCTACGTCGAGAGACCCAGTACTTC; CDR3aa: CASRRDLLRRETQYF
j_gene: TRBJ1-6; v_gene: TRBV10-3; d_gene: -; abundance: -; CDR3nt: TGTGCCATCAGTGACCCGATTAGCTCCTATAATTCACCCCTCCACTTT; CDR3aa: CAISDPISSYNSPLHF
j_gene: TRBJ1-1; v_gene: TRBV5-1; d_gene: TRBD1; abundance: -; CDR3nt: TGCGCCAGCAGCTTGGGTGTCGGACAGGCGAACACTGAAGCTTTCTTT; CDR3aa: CASSLGVGQANTEAFF
j_gene: TRBJ2-5; v_gene: TRBV7-6; d_gene: TRBD2; abundance: -; CDR3nt: TGTGCCACCCGGCCTAGCGGGGGTTCAGAGACCCAGTACTTC; CDR3aa: CATRPSGGSETQYF
j_gene: TRBJ1-4; v_gene: TRBV12-3/TRBV12-4; d_gene: -; abundance: -; CDR3nt: TGTGCCAGCAGTTCGGTGGAGGGTGAAAAACTGTTTTTT; CDR3aa: CASSSVEGEKLFF
j_gene: TRBJ2-3; v_gene: TRBV5-1; d_gene: -; abundance: -; CDR3nt: TGCGCCAGCAGCTTGTATGGCGGGACTAGCACAGATACGCAGTATTTT; CDR3aa: CASSLYGGTSTDTQYF
j_gene: TRBJ2-7; v_gene: TRBV10-3; d_gene: TRBD2; abundance: few; CDR3nt: TGTGCCATCCAAACCGGGACTAGCGGCTCCTACGAGCAGTACTTC; CDR3aa: CAIQTGTSGSYEQYF
j_gene: TRBJ1-5; v_gene: TRBV6-1; d_gene: -; abundance: -; CDR3nt: TGTGCCAGCAGTGAATCGCGGGCAAGTCAGCCCCAGCATTTT; CDR3aa: CASSESRASQPQHF
j_gene: TRBJ2-3; v_gene: TRBV12-5; d_gene: TRBD2; abundance: few; CDR3nt: TGTGCTAGTGGTTTGGGGACTAGCGGCGATACGCAGTATTTT; CDR3aa: CASGLGTSGDTQYF
j_gene: TRBJ2-3; v_gene: TRBV30; d_gene: -; abundance: -; CDR3nt: TGTGCCTGGAAGTACAGACAAACCGACACAGATACGCAGTATTTT; CDR3aa: CAWKYRQTDTDTQYF
j_gene: TRBJ1-2; v_gene: TRBV7-8; d_gene: -; abundance: -; CDR3nt: TGTGCCAGCAGCCCGGACAGTGCGACTTATGGCTACACCTTC; CDR3aa: CASSPDSATYGYTF
j_gene: TRBJ2-7; v_gene: TRBV11-3; d_gene: -; abundance: -; CDR3nt: TGTGCCAGCAGCTTAGATCTAGGCAGGACCACCTACGAGCAGTACTTC; CDR3aa: CASSLDLGRTTYEQYF